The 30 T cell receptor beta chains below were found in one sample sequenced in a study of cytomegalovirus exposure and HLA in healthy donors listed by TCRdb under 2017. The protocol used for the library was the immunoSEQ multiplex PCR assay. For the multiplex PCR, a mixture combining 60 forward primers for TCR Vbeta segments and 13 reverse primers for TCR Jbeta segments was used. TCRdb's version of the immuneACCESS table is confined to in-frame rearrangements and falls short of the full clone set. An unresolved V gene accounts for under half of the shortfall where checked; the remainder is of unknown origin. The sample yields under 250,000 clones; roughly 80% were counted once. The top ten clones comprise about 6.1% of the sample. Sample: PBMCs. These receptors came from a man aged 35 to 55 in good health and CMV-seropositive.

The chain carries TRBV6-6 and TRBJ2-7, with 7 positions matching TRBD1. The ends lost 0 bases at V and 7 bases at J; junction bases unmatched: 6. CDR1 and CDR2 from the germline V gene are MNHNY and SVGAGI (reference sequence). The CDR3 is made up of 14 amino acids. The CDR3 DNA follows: TGTGCCAGCAGTTACTCGAGGGGGCGTAGGGAGCAGTACTTC. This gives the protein CASSYSRGRREQYF.

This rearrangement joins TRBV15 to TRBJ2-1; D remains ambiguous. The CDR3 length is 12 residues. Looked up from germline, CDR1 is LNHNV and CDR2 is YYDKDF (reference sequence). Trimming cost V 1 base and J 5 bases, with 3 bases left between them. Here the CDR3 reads CATSRGHNEQFF. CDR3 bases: TGTGCCACCAGCAGAGGGCACAATGAGCAGTTCTTC.

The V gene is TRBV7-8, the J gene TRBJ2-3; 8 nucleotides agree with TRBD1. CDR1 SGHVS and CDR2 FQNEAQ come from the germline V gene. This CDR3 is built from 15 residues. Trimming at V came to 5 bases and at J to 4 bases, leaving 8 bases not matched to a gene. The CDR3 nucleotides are TGTGCCAGCAGCCCTGAGGACAGGGTATCAGATACGCAGTATTTT. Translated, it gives CASSPEDRVSDTQYF. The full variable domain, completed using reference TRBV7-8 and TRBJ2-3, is GAGVSQSPRYKVAKRGQDVALRCDPISGHVSLFWYQQALGQGPEFLTYFQNEAQLDKSGLPSDRFFAERPEGSVSTLKIQRTQQEDSAVYLCASSPEDRVSDTQYFGPGTRLTVL.

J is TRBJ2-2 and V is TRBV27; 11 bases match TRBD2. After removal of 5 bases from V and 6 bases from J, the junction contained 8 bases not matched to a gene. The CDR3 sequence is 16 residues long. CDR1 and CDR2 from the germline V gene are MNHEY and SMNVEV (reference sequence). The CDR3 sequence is CASSRLAGGPAGELFF. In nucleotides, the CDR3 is TGTGCCAGCAGTCGATTAGCGGGAGGGCCCGCCGGGGAGCTGTTTTTT.

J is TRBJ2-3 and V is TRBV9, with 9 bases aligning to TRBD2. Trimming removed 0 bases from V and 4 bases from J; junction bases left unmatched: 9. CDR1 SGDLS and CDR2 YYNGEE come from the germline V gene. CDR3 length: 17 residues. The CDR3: CASSVATSGLNADTQYF. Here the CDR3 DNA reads TGTGCCAGCAGCGTAGCAACTAGCGGGTTGAATGCAGATACGCAGTATTTT.

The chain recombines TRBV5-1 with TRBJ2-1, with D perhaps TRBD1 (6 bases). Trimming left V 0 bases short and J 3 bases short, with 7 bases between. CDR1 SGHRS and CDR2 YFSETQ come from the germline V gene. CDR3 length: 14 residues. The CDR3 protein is CASSLGGRYNEQFF. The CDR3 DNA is TGCGCCAGCAGCTTGGGGGGGCGCTACAATGAGCAGTTCTTC.

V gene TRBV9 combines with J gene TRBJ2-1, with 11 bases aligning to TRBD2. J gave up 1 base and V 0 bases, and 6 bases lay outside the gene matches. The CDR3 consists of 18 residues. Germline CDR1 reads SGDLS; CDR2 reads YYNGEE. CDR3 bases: TGTGCCAGCAGCGTAGTAGCGGGAGGGAGTGGGTCCTACAATGAGCAGTTCTTC. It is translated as CASSVVAGGSGSYNEQFF.

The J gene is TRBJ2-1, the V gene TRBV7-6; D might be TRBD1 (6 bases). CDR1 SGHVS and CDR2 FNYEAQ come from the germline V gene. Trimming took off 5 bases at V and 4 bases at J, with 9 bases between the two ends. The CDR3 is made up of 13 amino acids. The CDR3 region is CASSRQVYNEQFF. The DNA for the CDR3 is TGTGCCAGCAGCCGACAGGTGTACAATGAGCAGTTCTTC.

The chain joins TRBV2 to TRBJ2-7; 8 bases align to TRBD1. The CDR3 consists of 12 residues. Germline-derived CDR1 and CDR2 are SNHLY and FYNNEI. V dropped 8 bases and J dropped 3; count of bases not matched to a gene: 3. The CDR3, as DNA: TGTGCCAGCGCGACAGGGGTCTACGAGCAGTACTTC. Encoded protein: CASATGVYEQYF.

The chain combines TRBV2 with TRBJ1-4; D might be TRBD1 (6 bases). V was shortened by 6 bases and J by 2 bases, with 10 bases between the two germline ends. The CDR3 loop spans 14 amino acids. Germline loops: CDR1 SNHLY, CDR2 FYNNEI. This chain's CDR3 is CASSPTGTNEKLFF. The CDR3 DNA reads TGTGCCAGCAGCCCTACAGGGACTAATGAAAAACTGTTTTTT.

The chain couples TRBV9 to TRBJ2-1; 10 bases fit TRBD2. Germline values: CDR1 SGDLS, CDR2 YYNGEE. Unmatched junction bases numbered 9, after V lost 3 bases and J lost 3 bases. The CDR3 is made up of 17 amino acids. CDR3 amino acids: CASSGSGAGGLYNEQFF. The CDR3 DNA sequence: TGTGCCAGCAGCGGTAGTGGAGCGGGAGGGCTCTACAATGAGCAGTTCTTC.

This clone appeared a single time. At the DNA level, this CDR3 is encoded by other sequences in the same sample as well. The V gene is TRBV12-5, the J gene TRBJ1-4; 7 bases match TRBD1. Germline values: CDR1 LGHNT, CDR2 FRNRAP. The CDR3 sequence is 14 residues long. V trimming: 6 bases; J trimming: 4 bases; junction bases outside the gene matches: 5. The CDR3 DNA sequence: TGTGCTAGTGGCCTTGGGACAGTTAATGAAAAACTGTTTTTT. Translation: CASGLGTVNEKLFF.

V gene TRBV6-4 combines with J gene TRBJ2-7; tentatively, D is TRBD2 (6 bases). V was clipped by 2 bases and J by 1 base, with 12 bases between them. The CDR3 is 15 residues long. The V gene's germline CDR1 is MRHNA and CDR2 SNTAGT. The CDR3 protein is CASSDNGSGSYEQYV. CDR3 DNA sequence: TGTGCCAGCAGTGACAACGGGAGTGGGTCCTACGAGCAGTACGTC.

In DNA form, the CDR3 reads TGCGCCAGCAGCCAAGGATGGAGGGATACGCAGTATTTT. It codes for CASSQGWRDTQYF. The V and J genes are TRBV4-1 and TRBJ2-3; tentatively, D is TRBD2 (5 bases). V lost 1 base to trimming and J lost 6 bases, with 8 bases between them. Germline V gives CDR1 MGHRA, CDR2 YSYEKL. CDR3 length: 13 amino acids.

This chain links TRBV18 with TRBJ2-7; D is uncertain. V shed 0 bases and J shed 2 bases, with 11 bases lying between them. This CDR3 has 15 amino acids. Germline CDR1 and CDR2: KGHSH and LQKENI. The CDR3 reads CASSPPVSGAYEQYF. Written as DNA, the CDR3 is TGTGCCAGCTCACCACCGGTTTCCGGTGCCTACGAGCAGTACTTC.

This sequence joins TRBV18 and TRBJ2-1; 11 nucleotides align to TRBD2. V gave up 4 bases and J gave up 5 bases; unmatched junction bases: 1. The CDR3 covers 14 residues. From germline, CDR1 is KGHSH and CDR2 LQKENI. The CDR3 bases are TGTGCCAGCTCACAACTAGCGGGAGACAATGAGCAGTTCTTC. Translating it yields CASSQLAGDNEQFF. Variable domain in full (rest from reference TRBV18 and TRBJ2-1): NAGVMQNPRHLVRRRGQEARLRCSPMKGHSHVYWYRQLPEEGLKFMVYLQKENIIDESGMPKERFSAEFPKEGPSILRIQQVVRGDSAAYFCASSQLAGDNEQFFGPGTRLTVL.

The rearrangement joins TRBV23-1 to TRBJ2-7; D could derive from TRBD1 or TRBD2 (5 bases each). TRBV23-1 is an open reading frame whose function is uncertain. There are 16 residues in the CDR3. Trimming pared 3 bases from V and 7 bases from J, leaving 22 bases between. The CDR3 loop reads CASSQAIRDPTGEQYV. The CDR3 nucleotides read TGCGCCAGCAGTCAGGCGATCCGGGACCCTACGGGGGAGCAGTACGTC.

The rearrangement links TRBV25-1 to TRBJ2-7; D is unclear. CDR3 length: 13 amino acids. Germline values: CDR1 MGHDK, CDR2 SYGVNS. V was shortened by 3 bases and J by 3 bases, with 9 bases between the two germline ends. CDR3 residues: CASSEGSYYEQYF. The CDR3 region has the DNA TGTGCCAGCAGTGAGGGCAGCTACTACGAGCAGTACTTC.

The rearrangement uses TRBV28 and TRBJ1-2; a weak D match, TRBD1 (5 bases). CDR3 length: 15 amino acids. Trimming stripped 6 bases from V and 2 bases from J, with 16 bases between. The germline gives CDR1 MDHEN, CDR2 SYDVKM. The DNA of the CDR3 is TGTGCCAGCAGGCCCATCGGGGGGGGGAACTATGGCTACACCTTC. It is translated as CASRPIGGGNYGYTF.

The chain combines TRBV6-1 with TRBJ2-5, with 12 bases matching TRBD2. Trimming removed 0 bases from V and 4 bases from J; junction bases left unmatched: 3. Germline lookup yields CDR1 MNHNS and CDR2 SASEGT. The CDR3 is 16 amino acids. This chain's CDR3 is CASSEARTSGTETQYF. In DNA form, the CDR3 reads TGTGCCAGCAGTGAAGCTAGGACTAGCGGGACAGAGACCCAGTACTTC.

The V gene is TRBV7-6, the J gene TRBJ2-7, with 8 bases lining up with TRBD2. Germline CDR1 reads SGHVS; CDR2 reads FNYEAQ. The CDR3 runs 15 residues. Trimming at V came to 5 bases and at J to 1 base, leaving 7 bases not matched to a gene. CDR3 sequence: CASSRTSGGSYEQYF. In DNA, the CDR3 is TGTGCCAGCAGCCGAACTAGCGGAGGTTCCTACGAGCAGTACTTC. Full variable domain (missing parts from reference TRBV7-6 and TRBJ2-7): GAGVSQSPRYKVTKRGQDVALRCDPISGHVSLYWYRQALGQGPEFLTYFNYEAQQDKSGLPNDRFSAERPEGSISTLTIQRTEQRDSAMYRCASSRTSGGSYEQYFGPGTRLTVT.

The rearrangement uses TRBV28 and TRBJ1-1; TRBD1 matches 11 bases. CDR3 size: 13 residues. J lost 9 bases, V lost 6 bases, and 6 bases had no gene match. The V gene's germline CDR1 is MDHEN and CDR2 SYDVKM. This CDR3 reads CASSTDRGPKAFF. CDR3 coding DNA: TGTGCCAGCAGCACGGACAGGGGGCCAAAAGCTTTCTTT.

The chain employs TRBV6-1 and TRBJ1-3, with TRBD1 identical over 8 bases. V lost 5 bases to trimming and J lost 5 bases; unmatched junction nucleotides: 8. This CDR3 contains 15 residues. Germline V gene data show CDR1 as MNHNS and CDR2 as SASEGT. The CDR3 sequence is CASSPLGQGRNTIYF. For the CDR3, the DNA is TGTGCCAGCAGTCCCCTCGGACAGGGAAGAAACACCATATATTTT.

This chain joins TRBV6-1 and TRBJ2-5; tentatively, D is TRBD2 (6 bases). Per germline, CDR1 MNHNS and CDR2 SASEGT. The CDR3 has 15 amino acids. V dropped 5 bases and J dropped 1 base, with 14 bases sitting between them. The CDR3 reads CASSFHSGSQETQYF. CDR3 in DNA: TGTGCCAGCAGTTTCCATAGCGGATCCCAAGAGACCCAGTACTTC.

The CDR3 loop is CASSSTGQTDTQYF. CDR3 sequence (DNA): TGTGCCAGCAGCTCCACAGGGCAGACAGATACGCAGTATTTT. The chain couples TRBV7-9 to TRBJ2-3, with a possible D match to TRBD1 (6 bases). Germline CDR1 reads SEHNR; CDR2 reads FQNEAQ (reference sequence). CDR3 length: 14 residues. The V gene lost 4 bases and the J gene lost 3 bases, with 11 bases spanning the gap.

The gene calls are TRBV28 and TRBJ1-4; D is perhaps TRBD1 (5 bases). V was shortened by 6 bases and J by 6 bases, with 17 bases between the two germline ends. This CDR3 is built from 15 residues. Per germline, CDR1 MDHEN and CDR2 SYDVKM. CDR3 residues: CASSQGVQGYEKLFF. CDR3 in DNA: TGTGCCAGCAGCCAAGGGGTGCAGGGATATGAAAAACTGTTTTTT.

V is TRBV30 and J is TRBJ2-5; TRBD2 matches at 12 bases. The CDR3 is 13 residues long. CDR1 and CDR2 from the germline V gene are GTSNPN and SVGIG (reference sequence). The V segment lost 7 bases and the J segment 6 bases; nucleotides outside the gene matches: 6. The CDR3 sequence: CALETSGSKTQYF. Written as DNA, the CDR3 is TGTGCCTTGGAGACTAGCGGGAGTAAGACCCAGTACTTC.

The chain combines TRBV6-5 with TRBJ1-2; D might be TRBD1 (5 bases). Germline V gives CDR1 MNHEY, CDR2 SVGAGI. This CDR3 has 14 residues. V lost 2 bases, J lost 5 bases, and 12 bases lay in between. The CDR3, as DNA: TGTGCCAGCAGTTACGACCCCGGGACTTATGGCTACACCTTC. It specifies CASSYDPGTYGYTF.

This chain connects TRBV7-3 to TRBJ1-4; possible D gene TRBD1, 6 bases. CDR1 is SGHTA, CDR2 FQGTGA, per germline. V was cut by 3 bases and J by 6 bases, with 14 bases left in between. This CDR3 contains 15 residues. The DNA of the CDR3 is TGTGCCAGCAGCTTCGTTCGGCAGGGGTATGAAAAACTGTTTTTT. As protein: CASSFVRQGYEKLFF.

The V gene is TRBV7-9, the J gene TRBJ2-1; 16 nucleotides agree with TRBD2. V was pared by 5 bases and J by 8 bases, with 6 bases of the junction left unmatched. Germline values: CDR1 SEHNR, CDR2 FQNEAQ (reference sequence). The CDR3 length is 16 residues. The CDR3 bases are TGTGCCAGCAGCCTGGTGGGGACTAGCGGGAGGGATGAGCAGTTCTTC. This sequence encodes CASSLVGTSGRDEQFF.